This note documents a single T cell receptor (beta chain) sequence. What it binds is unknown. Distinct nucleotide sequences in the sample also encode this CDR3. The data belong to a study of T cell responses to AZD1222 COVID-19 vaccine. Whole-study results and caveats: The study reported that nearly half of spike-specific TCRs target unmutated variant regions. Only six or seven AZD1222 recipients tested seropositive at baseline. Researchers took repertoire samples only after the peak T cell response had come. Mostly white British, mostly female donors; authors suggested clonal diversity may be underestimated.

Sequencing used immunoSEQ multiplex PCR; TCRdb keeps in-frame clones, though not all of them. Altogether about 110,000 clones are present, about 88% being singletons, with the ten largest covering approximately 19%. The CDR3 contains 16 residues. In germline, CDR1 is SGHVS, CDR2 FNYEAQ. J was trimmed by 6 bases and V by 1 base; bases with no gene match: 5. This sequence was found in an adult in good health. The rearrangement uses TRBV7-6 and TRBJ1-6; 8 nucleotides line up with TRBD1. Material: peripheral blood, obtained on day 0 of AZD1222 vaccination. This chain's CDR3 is CASSLVPDRGNSPLHF. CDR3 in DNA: TGTGCCAGCAGCTTAGTTCCCGACAGGGGTAATTCACCCCTCCACTTT.